This T cell receptor beta chain was retrieved from a study of blood T cells in healthy people across ages. Donors ranged from about 6 to 90 years old and were healthy Caucasians in Russia. Every sample gave at least 5 micrograms of total RNA when it was extracted. The germline gives CDR1 LGHNA, CDR2 YSLEER. The ends were cut back, 0 bases at V and 2 bases at J, with 20 bases in the middle. The CDR3 extends over 18 amino acids. Primers used in a second PCR of roughly 6 to 12 cycles were a sample-barcoded 5' primer and a J-beta primer mix. TCRdb ran MiXCR on the 5' RACE reads and lists one entry per CDR3 protein. The sample yields about 1.8 million distinct CDR3 sequences, around half seen once. Whole-study results and caveats: Percentage of naive T cells showed a strong correlation with TCR beta diversity. Age advanced and TCR beta diversity per million T cells fell, roughly linearly.

This clonotype appeared a few times. The target antigen is unknown. The chain couples TRBV4-3 to TRBJ2-7; tentatively, D is TRBD1 or TRBD2 (5 bases each). The sequenced sample consisted of blood. This TCR came from a woman aged 40 to 50 in good health. CDR3 sequence (DNA): TGCGCCAGCAGCCAAGAGAGGAGGCGGCAGGGTATCCCCTACGAGCAGTACTTC. It encodes CASSQERRRQGIPYEQYF.